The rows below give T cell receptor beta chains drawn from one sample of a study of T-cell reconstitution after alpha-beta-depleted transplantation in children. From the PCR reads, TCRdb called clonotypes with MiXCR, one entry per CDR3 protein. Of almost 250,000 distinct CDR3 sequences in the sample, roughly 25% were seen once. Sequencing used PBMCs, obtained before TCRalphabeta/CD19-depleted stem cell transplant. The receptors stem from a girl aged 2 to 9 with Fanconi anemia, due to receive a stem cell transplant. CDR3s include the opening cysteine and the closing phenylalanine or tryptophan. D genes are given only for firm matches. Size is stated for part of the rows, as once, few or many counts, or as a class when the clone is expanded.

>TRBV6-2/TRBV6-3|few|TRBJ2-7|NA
TGTGCCAGCAGTTACCCGGCCTCGATGGGGGACGAGCAGTACTTC
CASSYPASMGDEQYF
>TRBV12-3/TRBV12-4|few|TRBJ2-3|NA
TGTGCCACAAGAGGTTCTAGCACAGATACGCAGTATTTT
CATRGSSTDTQYF
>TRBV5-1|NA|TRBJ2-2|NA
TGCGCCAGCAGCTTGGGACAGATCCCCGGGGAGCTGTTTTTT
CASSLGQIPGELFF
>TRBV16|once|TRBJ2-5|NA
TGTGCCAGCAGCCAATCCCTAGCGAGTCACCAAGAGACCCAGTACTTC
CASSQSLASHQETQYF
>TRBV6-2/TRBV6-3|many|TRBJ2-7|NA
TGTGCCAGCACGTCGGGGTCCTACGAGCAGTACTTC
CASTSGSYEQYF
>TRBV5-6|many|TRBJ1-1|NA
TGTGCCAGCAGCTTATGGACTTCTGAAGCTTTCTTT
CASSLWTSEAFF
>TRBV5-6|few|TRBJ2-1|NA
TGTGCCAGCAGCTTGAAGGGGACCATCATCAATGAGCAGTTCTTC
CASSLKGTIINEQFF
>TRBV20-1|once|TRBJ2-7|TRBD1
TGCAGTGCTGAAGATGCGGGACAGGGGGACGAGCAGTACTTC
CSAEDAGQGDEQYF
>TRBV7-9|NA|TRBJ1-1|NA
TGTGCCAGCAGCTTACCTGGTTTAGGGCAGAACACTGAAGCTTTCTTT
CASSLPGLGQNTEAFF
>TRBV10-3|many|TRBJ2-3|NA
TGTGCCATCAGTGGGGCATTAAGACGCACAGATACGCAGTATTTT
CAISGALRRTDTQYF